Each of the 32 T cell receptor beta chains below was sequenced from the same sample in a study of shared clonotypes between healthy human individuals. Assay used: immunoSEQ multiplex PCR; TCRdb lists only in-frame clones, some missing. The sample records roughly 2.4 million clones, nearly 97% being singletons. The sequenced sample was naive CD4+ T cells sorted from blood. Subset specified: CD45RA+ positively selected. The origin of the receptors is a man between 18 and 35 years old in good health.

The rearrangement links TRBV19 to TRBJ2-7, with D perhaps matching TRBD1 (5 bases). V dropped 3 bases and J dropped 1 base, with 10 bases sitting between them. The germline CDR1 and CDR2 sequences are LNHDA and SQIVND (reference sequence). The CDR3 is 14 amino acids. DNA for the CDR3: TGTGCCAGTAGTATGGTAGGGGTTTCCTACGAGCAGTACTTC. Its translation is CASSMVGVSYEQYF.

V is TRBV7-2 and J is TRBJ1-1; D remains ambiguous. This CDR3 is built from 11 residues. Germline V gene data show CDR1 as SGHTA and CDR2 as FQGNSA. Deletions cut 5 bases from V and 7 bases from J, with 8 bases between. The CDR3 loop reads CASSLTREAFF. DNA for the CDR3: TGTGCCAGCAGCCTAACACGTGAAGCTTTCTTT.

V and J are TRBV5-4 and TRBJ1-3, with a possible D match to TRBD1 (5 bases). There are 15 residues in the CDR3. CDR1 and CDR2 (germline): SGHNT, YYREEE (reference sequence). Between the trimmed V and J ends, which lost 3 bases and 0 bases, there was a span of 10 bases. CDR3 in amino acids: CASSSSTVSGNTIYF. In DNA, the CDR3 is TGTGCCAGCAGCTCTTCGACAGTCTCTGGAAACACCATATATTTT.

This rearrangement joins TRBV11-2 to TRBJ2-1, with 7 bases identical to TRBD1. The germline gives CDR1 SGHAT, CDR2 FQNNGV. The junction had 6 bases not matched to a gene; V was cut back by 2 bases and J by 2 bases. The CDR3 contains 16 residues. CDR3: CASSLRQGFAYNEQFF. CDR3 bases: TGTGCCAGCAGCTTAAGACAGGGATTTGCCTACAATGAGCAGTTCTTC.

This clone was recorded once. The J gene is TRBJ2-7, the V gene TRBV7-2; D may be TRBD2 (5 bases). Deletions cut 0 bases from V and 6 bases from J, with 18 bases between. Germline CDR1 and CDR2: SGHTA and FQGNSA. This CDR3 is 16 amino acids long. CDR3 amino acids: CASSLASPPLSGEQYF. CDR3 DNA sequence: TGTGCCAGCAGCTTAGCGAGCCCGCCGTTAAGCGGCGAGCAGTACTTC.

This chain connects TRBV7-9 to TRBJ2-5; D ambiguous. Germline V gene sequence: CDR1 SEHNR, CDR2 FQNEAQ (reference sequence). Trimming pared 3 bases from V and 2 bases from J, leaving 7 bases between. The CDR3 spans 13 residues. CDR3 bases: TGTGCCAGCAGCTTTGACGTACAAGAGACCCAGTACTTC. Translated: CASSFDVQETQYF.

This chain connects TRBV9 to TRBJ2-1, with 8 bases aligning to TRBD2. V lost 0 bases and J lost 0; bases outside the gene matches: 11. Germline V gene sequence: CDR1 SGDLS, CDR2 YYNGEE. The CDR3 has 19 amino acids. The CDR3 sequence: CASSVDPLTSESSYNEQFF. The CDR3 DNA sequence: TGTGCCAGCAGCGTAGACCCCTTGACTAGCGAGAGCTCCTACAATGAGCAGTTCTTC.

The rearrangement joins TRBV6-5 to TRBJ1-4; 9 bases fit TRBD1. In germline, CDR1 is MNHEY, CDR2 SVGAGI. There are 13 residues in the CDR3. With V trimmed by 6 bases and J by 9 bases, 5 bases remained unmatched. CDR3 DNA sequence: TGTGCCAGCAGCAACGGACAGGGGAAAAAACTGTTTTTT. This sequence encodes CASSNGQGKKLFF.

The chain's CDR3 is CASIRGTVNTEAFF. Here the CDR3 DNA reads TGTGCCAGCATCCGGGGGACGGTGAACACTGAAGCTTTCTTT. V usage is TRBV28 and J usage is TRBJ1-1; maybe TRBD1 (5 bases). V lost 7 bases, J lost 0 bases, and 12 bases lay in between. Germline CDR1 MDHEN, CDR2 SYDVKM. The CDR3 has 14 residues.

This chain joins TRBV29-1 and TRBJ1-1; D uncertain. Germline V gene data show CDR1 as SQVTM and CDR2 as ANQGSEA. The CDR3 is 12 residues long. V was shortened by 2 bases and J by 7 bases, with 11 bases between the two germline ends. The CDR3 loop reads CSVERSGIEAFF. CDR3 DNA sequence: TGCAGCGTTGAACGTTCGGGGATTGAAGCTTTCTTT.

This clone was observed a single time. This chain joins TRBV6-6 and TRBJ1-2; TRBD1 is a possible D gene (5 bases). Germline values: CDR1 MNHNY, CDR2 SVGAGI (reference sequence). V was shortened by 6 bases and J by 7 bases, with 18 bases between the two germline ends. This CDR3 spans 14 amino acids. CDR3 nucleotides: TGTGCCAGCAGCCTTTTAGGGGATCCCGGTGGCTACACCTTC. Translating it yields CASSLLGDPGGYTF.

The chain uses TRBV2 and TRBJ1-6; the D gene is possibly TRBD1 (5 bases). V gave up 5 bases and J gave up 0 bases, with 17 bases separating them. Germline V gene sequence: CDR1 SNHLY, CDR2 FYNNEI. This CDR3 comprises 18 residues. Here the CDR3 DNA reads TGTGCCAGCAGTCAGGGTGGCGTTGGGAGCTCCTATAATTCACCCCTCCACTTT. It encodes CASSQGGVGSSYNSPLHF.

This clone was seen a single time. The chain recombines TRBV4-3 with TRBJ2-5; 7 bases are shared with TRBD2. The germline V gene has CDR1 LGHNA and CDR2 YSLEER. After removal of 4 bases from V and 2 bases from J, the junction contained 7 bases not matched to a gene. The CDR3 consists of 15 residues. CDR3 coding DNA: TGCGCCAGCAGCCCGCACGGAGCGGGACAAGAGACCCAGTACTTC. Its protein product is CASSPHGAGQETQYF.

V is TRBV4-3 and J is TRBJ2-7, with a possible D match to TRBD1 (6 bases). CDR1 is LGHNA, CDR2 YSLEER, per germline. Deletions cut 1 base from V and 4 bases from J, with 14 bases between. The CDR3 covers 15 residues. The CDR3 DNA reads TGCGCCAGCAGCCAAGGTCTGTACAGGGAATACGAGCAGTACTTC. Residues: CASSQGLYREYEQYF.

The chain combines TRBV5-4 with TRBJ1-2; D might be TRBD1 (6 bases). From germline, CDR1 is SGHNT and CDR2 YYREEE (reference sequence). Trimming stripped 4 bases from V and 2 bases from J, with 12 bases between. The CDR3 length is 14 residues. This CDR3 reads CASSRTERNYGYTF. For the CDR3, the DNA is TGTGCCAGCAGCCGGACAGAGAGAAACTATGGCTACACCTTC. The full variable domain, rest sourced from reference TRBV5-4 and TRBJ1-2, is ETGVTQSPTHLIKTRGQQVTLRCSSQSGHNTVSWYQQALGQGPQFIFQYYREEENGRGNFPPRFSGLQFPNYSSELNVNALELDDSALYLCASSRTERNYGYTFGSGTRLTVV.

The V call is TRBV18, the J call TRBJ1-5; 9 bases are a match to TRBD1. CDR3 length equals 16 residues. J gave up 4 bases and V 3 bases, and 7 bases lay outside the gene matches. CDR1 is KGHSH, CDR2 LQKENI, per germline. This CDR3 reads CASSPGQGTGNQPQHF. In DNA, the CDR3 is TGTGCCAGCTCACCGGGACAGGGAACAGGTAATCAGCCCCAGCATTTT.

With regard to this clone: Other DNA sequences in this specimen translate into the identical CDR3. The chain uses TRBV9 and TRBJ2-3, with D hard to call. Trimming cost V 4 bases and J 1 base, with 4 bases left between them. Germline V gene lookup returns CDR1 SGDLS and CDR2 YYNGEE. CDR3 length: 12 residues. The DNA of the CDR3 is TGTGCCAGCAGCTCCCGCACAGATACGCAGTATTTT. It is translated as CASSSRTDTQYF.

The chain joins TRBV6-5 to TRBJ2-7; D is unclear. V was clipped by 7 bases and J by 7 bases, with 11 bases between them. Germline assignment: CDR1 MNHEY and CDR2 SVGAGI. This CDR3 is 11 amino acids long. CDR3 in amino acids: CASTGSGEQYF. CDR3 in DNA: TGTGCCAGCACCGGATCTGGTGAGCAGTACTTC.

The J gene is TRBJ2-5, the V gene TRBV18; D ambiguous. The CDR3 runs to 14 residues. V gave up 2 bases and J gave up 3 bases, with 10 bases separating them. Germline values: CDR1 KGHSH, CDR2 LQKENI. The CDR3 loop is CASSPYSSKETQYF. CDR3 sequence (DNA): TGTGCCAGCTCACCATACAGCTCCAAAGAGACCCAGTACTTC.

The CDR3 region has the DNA TGTGCCAGCAGTGAAACTGGGAATCGCGTTCAGCCCCAGCATTTT. This translates into CASSETGNRVQPQHF. This chain uses TRBV6-1 with TRBJ1-5; D is undetermined. This CDR3 contains 15 residues. V was pared by 2 bases and J by 6 bases, with 14 bases between. Germline CDR1 reads MNHNS; CDR2 reads SASEGT.

The CDR3 loop is CASSLDRLQQETQYF. As DNA, the CDR3 is TGTGCCAGCAGCTTAGATCGACTACAACAAGAGACCCAGTACTTC. V gene TRBV11-2 combines with J gene TRBJ2-5, with a tentative D call TRBD2 (5 bases). Trimming left V 0 bases short and J 2 bases short, with 10 bases between. Germline V gene lookup returns CDR1 SGHAT and CDR2 FQNNGV. The CDR3 length is 15 residues. The variable domain in full, with the rest retrieved from reference TRBV11-2 and TRBJ2-5, is EAGVAQSPRYKIIEKRQSVAFWCNPISGHATLYWYQQILGQGPKLLIQFQNNGVVDDSQLPKDRFSAERLKGVDSTLKIQPAKLEDSAVYLCASSLDRLQQETQYFGPGTRLLVL.

This clone appeared a single time. The V gene is TRBV6-1, the J gene TRBJ1-1, with D possibly matching TRBD1 (5 bases). From germline, CDR1 is MNHNS and CDR2 SASEGT. The CDR3 consists of 13 residues. Trimming removed 6 bases at V and 4 bases at J, with 12 bases between. CDR3 sequence (DNA): TGTGCCAGCAGCCTGGACAAGGGCACTGAAGCTTTCTTT. Its translation is CASSLDKGTEAFF.

In the case of this clone: Distinct nucleotide sequences in the sample also encode this CDR3. V gene TRBV20-1 combines with J gene TRBJ2-7, with no clear D. The V end was cut by 3 bases, the J end by 4 bases, with 7 bases between. CDR3 length equals 11 residues. The germline V gene encodes CDR1 DFQATT and CDR2 SNEGSKA (reference sequence). The CDR3 here is CSARLGYEQYF. CDR3 nucleotide sequence: TGCAGTGCTAGGCTTGGTTACGAGCAGTACTTC.

V and J are TRBV7-9 and TRBJ2-3, with TRBD1 matching 10 bases. CDR1 is SEHNR and CDR2 is FQNEAQ in the germline V gene (reference sequence). CDR3 size: 17 residues. The ends lost 3 bases at V and 3 bases at J; junction bases unmatched: 9. The CDR3 DNA reads TGTGCCAGCAGCTTTTACCGGGACAGGGGAAAGACAGATACGCAGTATTTT. It codes for CASSFYRDRGKTDTQYF.

This sequence joins TRBV7-3 and TRBJ2-3; D might be TRBD2 (6 bases). CDR1 and CDR2 from the germline V gene are SGHTA and FQGTGA. The V gene lost 5 bases and the J gene lost 0 bases, with 18 bases spanning the gap. There are 17 residues in the CDR3. The CDR3 here is CASSPGGTLISTDTQYF. For the CDR3, the DNA is TGTGCCAGCAGCCCCGGAGGGACCCTTATCAGCACAGATACGCAGTATTTT.

This rearrangement joins TRBV30 to TRBJ2-5, with D unclear. The germline CDR1 and CDR2 sequences are GTSNPN and SVGIG (reference sequence). Between the trimmed V and J ends, which lost 3 bases and 2 bases, there was a span of 10 bases. The CDR3 covers 13 residues. CDR3 nucleotide sequence: TGTGCCTGGAGCCTCAAAGGGCAAGAGACCCAGTACTTC. This codes for CAWSLKGQETQYF.

The chain links TRBV23-1 to TRBJ1-6; D is unresolved. TRBV23-1 is designated an ORF whose function remains uncertain. This CDR3 has 20 residues. V was cut by 3 bases and J by 0 bases, with 21 bases left in between. CDR3 residues: CASSHGFTDKCSSYNSPLHF. The CDR3 DNA reads TGCGCCAGCAGTCATGGATTCACCGACAAGTGCAGCTCCTATAATTCACCCCTCCACTTT.

The V gene is TRBV28, the J gene TRBJ1-1; D unclear. V was clipped by 3 bases and J by 1 base, with 6 bases between them. The CDR3 contains 13 residues. Germline V gene data show CDR1 as MDHEN and CDR2 as SYDVKM. CDR3 protein: CASSFLRNTEAFF. DNA for the CDR3: TGTGCCAGCAGTTTTTTAAGGAACACTGAAGCTTTCTTT.

This chain links TRBV2 with TRBJ1-6, with D perhaps TRBD1 (6 bases). Germline V gives CDR1 SNHLY, CDR2 FYNNEI. The CDR3 totals 14 residues. Trimming took off 7 bases at V and 5 bases at J, with 12 bases between the two ends. The CDR3 coding sequence is TGTGCCAGCAACGCACAGGGACATAATTCACCCCTCCACTTT. It specifies CASNAQGHNSPLHF.

The chain combines TRBV6-1 with TRBJ2-7, with TRBD2 matching 7 bases. The CDR3 contains 15 residues. CDR1 is MNHNS, CDR2 SASEGT, per germline. The V gene end was trimmed by 11 bases and the J gene end by 0 bases; junction bases not matched to a gene: 13. CDR3 protein: CASHSGVAGSYEQYF. CDR3 coding DNA: TGTGCCTCCCACTCCGGGGTAGCGGGCTCCTACGAGCAGTACTTC.

V is TRBV5-1 and J is TRBJ1-4; D is uncertain. Germline V gene sequence: CDR1 SGHRS, CDR2 YFSETQ. This CDR3 has 16 residues. Between the trimmed V and J ends, which lost 0 bases and 4 bases, there was a span of 13 bases. CDR3: CASSLALGQINEKLFF. CDR3 DNA: TGCGCCAGCAGCTTGGCGTTAGGGCAGATTAATGAAAAACTGTTTTTT. Full variable domain (missing parts from reference TRBV5-1 and TRBJ1-4): KAGVTQTPRYLIKTRGQQVTLSCSPISGHRSVSWYQQTPGQGLQFLFEYFSETQRNKGNFPGRFSGRQFSNSRSEMNVSTLELGDSALYLCASSLALGQINEKLFFGSGTQLSVL.

J is TRBJ1-2 and V is TRBV7-2, with D possibly being TRBD1 (6 bases). The CDR3 is 12 residues long. Trimming took 1 base from V and 7 from J, leaving 7 bases between them. Germline V CDR1 and CDR2: SGHTA, FQGNSA. The CDR3 here is CASSLEQGGYTF. CDR3 coding DNA: TGTGCCAGCAGCTTAGAACAGGGTGGCTACACCTTC.